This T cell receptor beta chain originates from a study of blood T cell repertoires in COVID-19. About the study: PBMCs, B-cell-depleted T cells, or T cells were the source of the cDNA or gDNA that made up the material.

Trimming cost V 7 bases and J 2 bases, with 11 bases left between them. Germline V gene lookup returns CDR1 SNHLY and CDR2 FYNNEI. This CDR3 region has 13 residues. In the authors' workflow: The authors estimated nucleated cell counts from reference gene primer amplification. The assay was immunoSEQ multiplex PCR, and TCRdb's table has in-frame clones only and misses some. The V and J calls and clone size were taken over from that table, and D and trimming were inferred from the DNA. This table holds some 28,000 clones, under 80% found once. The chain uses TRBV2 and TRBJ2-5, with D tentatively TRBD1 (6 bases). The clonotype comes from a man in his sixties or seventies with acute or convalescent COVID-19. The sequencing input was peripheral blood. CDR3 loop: CASKGQTQETQYF. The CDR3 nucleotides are TGTGCCAGCAAAGGACAGACACAAGAGACCCAGTACTTC.